The rows below give T cell receptor beta chains drawn from one sample of a study of T-cell memory formation after mild COVID-19. One entry per CDR3 protein, called by TCRdb with MiXCR from the 5' RACE reads. Here the sample spans under 250,000 distinct CDR3 sequences, 15% being singletons. The sample was PBMCs or a T cell subset sorted from them (not recorded which). The receptors were sampled from an adult woman who had mild COVID-19 (a few samples of this study predate the infection). Cell type and time point are not known. Both conserved end residues are part of each CDR3. Each record gives: clone size, D gene, J gene, V gene, CDR3 protein, CDR3 DNA. A D gene is named only where the DNA matches it firmly. Clone size is shown for a subset of rows, as once, few, many or a class of expanded clone.

clone size: NA
D gene: NA
J gene: TRBJ1-2
V gene: TRBV5-6
CDR3 protein: CASSPIPGHKNYGYTF
CDR3 DNA: TGTGCCAGCAGCCCTATACCGGGACACAAGAACTATGGCTACACCTTC

clone size: NA
D gene: TRBD2
J gene: TRBJ2-1
V gene: TRBV4-3
CDR3 protein: CASSQNLAGANNEQFF
CDR3 DNA: TGCGCCAGCAGCCAGAACCTAGCGGGAGCGAACAATGAGCAGTTCTTC

clone size: few
D gene: NA
J gene: TRBJ1-5
V gene: TRBV7-9
CDR3 protein: CASSSVPGNQPQHF
CDR3 DNA: TGTGCCAGCAGCTCGGTACCGGGCAATCAGCCCCAGCATTTT

clone size: few
D gene: NA
J gene: TRBJ2-1
V gene: TRBV3-1
CDR3 protein: CASSLRLINEQFF
CDR3 DNA: TGTGCCAGCAGCCTCCGGTTGATCAATGAGCAGTTCTTC

clone size: few
D gene: NA
J gene: TRBJ1-2
V gene: TRBV6-5
CDR3 protein: CASSPGHIYGYTF
CDR3 DNA: TGTGCCAGCAGTCCGGGACACATTTATGGCTACACCTTC

clone size: few
D gene: NA
J gene: TRBJ1-5
V gene: TRBV24-1
CDR3 protein: CATSLSNQPQHF
CDR3 DNA: TGTGCCACCAGCCTTAGCAATCAGCCCCAGCATTTT

clone size: few
D gene: NA
J gene: TRBJ2-7
V gene: TRBV28
CDR3 protein: CASSLYGHTYEQYF
CDR3 DNA: TGTGCCAGCAGTTTATACGGACACACCTACGAGCAGTACTTC

clone size: NA
D gene: TRBD1
J gene: TRBJ1-5
V gene: TRBV6-6
CDR3 protein: CASSYSGRGTDADQPQHF
CDR3 DNA: TGTGCCAGCAGTTACTCCGGCCGCGGGACAGACGCTGATCAGCCCCAGCATTTT

clone size: many
D gene: NA
J gene: TRBJ1-1
V gene: TRBV5-1
CDR3 protein: CASSLDVNTEAFF
CDR3 DNA: TGCGCCAGCAGCTTGGATGTGAACACTGAAGCTTTCTTT

clone size: NA
D gene: NA
J gene: TRBJ1-2
V gene: TRBV12-3/TRBV12-4
CDR3 protein: CASSTSQGRGPYGYTF
CDR3 DNA: TGTGCCAGCAGTACCTCACAGGGAAGGGGCCCCTATGGCTACACCTTC

clone size: NA
D gene: NA
J gene: TRBJ1-2
V gene: TRBV5-4
CDR3 protein: CASSLRQGRDGYTF
CDR3 DNA: TGTGCCAGCAGCTTGAGGCAGGGACGGGATGGCTACACCTTC

clone size: NA
D gene: TRBD2
J gene: TRBJ2-3
V gene: TRBV15
CDR3 protein: CATSRDKTSGGARYF
CDR3 DNA: TGTGCCACCAGCAGAGATAAAACTAGCGGGGGGGCAAGGTATTTT

clone size: NA
D gene: TRBD1
J gene: TRBJ1-5
V gene: TRBV18
CDR3 protein: CASSLTGGAGQPQHF
CDR3 DNA: TGTGCCAGCTCACTGACAGGGGGCGCGGGTCAGCCCCAGCATTTT

clone size: few
D gene: TRBD2
J gene: TRBJ2-1
V gene: TRBV7-2
CDR3 protein: CASSLLPGTSGGVGQFF
CDR3 DNA: TGTGCCAGCAGCTTATTACCCGGGACTAGCGGGGGGGTTGGGCAGTTCTTC

clone size: few
D gene: TRBD2
J gene: TRBJ2-3
V gene: TRBV30
CDR3 protein: CAWSVLAGGPDTQYF
CDR3 DNA: TGTGCCTGGAGTGTACTGGCGGGAGGCCCAGATACGCAGTATTTT

clone size: NA
D gene: NA
J gene: TRBJ2-5
V gene: TRBV11-2
CDR3 protein: CASSQGGTGTQYF
CDR3 DNA: TGTGCCAGCAGCCAAGGGGGTACGGGGACCCAGTACTTC

clone size: few
D gene: NA
J gene: TRBJ1-5
V gene: TRBV24-1
CDR3 protein: CATSDGGQGGQPQHF
CDR3 DNA: TGTGCCACCAGTGATGGCGGGCAGGGTGGACAGCCCCAGCATTTT

clone size: few
D gene: NA
J gene: TRBJ1-2
V gene: TRBV12-3/TRBV12-4
CDR3 protein: CASSPGPNYGYTF
CDR3 DNA: TGTGCCAGCAGTCCGGGACCTAACTATGGCTACACCTTC

clone size: NA
D gene: NA
J gene: TRBJ1-2
V gene: TRBV24-1
CDR3 protein: CATSDSRGGAGYGYTF
CDR3 DNA: TGTGCCACCAGTGATTCCCGCGGCGGGGCCGGCTATGGCTACACCTTC

clone size: NA
D gene: NA
J gene: TRBJ2-6
V gene: TRBV24-1
CDR3 protein: CATSDPQGGFSGANVLTF
CDR3 DNA: TGTGCCACCAGTGATCCCCAGGGAGGTTTCTCTGGGGCCAACGTCCTGACTTTC

clone size: NA
D gene: TRBD1
J gene: TRBJ2-2
V gene: TRBV2
CDR3 protein: CASLRDSRNTGELFF
CDR3 DNA: TGTGCCAGCCTTAGGGACAGCCGAAACACCGGGGAGCTGTTTTTT

clone size: many
D gene: NA
J gene: TRBJ2-3
V gene: TRBV18
CDR3 protein: CASSPAVRTDTQYF
CDR3 DNA: TGTGCCAGCTCACCGGCTGTTCGCACAGATACGCAGTATTTT

clone size: many
D gene: NA
J gene: TRBJ2-3
V gene: TRBV2
CDR3 protein: CASSRTSTDTQYF
CDR3 DNA: TGTGCCAGCAGTCGGACAAGCACAGATACGCAGTATTTT

clone size: few
D gene: NA
J gene: TRBJ2-7
V gene: TRBV5-1
CDR3 protein: CASSLRGNPSYEQYF
CDR3 DNA: TGCGCCAGCAGCCTTAGGGGGAATCCTTCCTACGAGCAGTACTTC

clone size: few
D gene: NA
J gene: TRBJ1-6
V gene: TRBV25-1
CDR3 protein: CATSGLAGGFSPLHF
CDR3 DNA: TGTGCCACCTCAGGTTTAGCGGGGGGTTTCTCACCCCTCCACTTT

clone size: NA
D gene: NA
J gene: TRBJ2-5
V gene: TRBV7-3
CDR3 protein: CASSLSTETQYF
CDR3 DNA: TGTGCCAGCAGCTTAAGTACGGAGACCCAGTACTTC

clone size: NA
D gene: NA
J gene: TRBJ1-2
V gene: TRBV3-1
CDR3 protein: CASSQGQGSRGYTF
CDR3 DNA: TGTGCCAGCAGCCAAGGGCAGGGGAGTCGTGGCTACACCTTC

clone size: NA
D gene: TRBD1
J gene: TRBJ1-2
V gene: TRBV5-5
CDR3 protein: CASSLVGQGARGYGYTF
CDR3 DNA: TGTGCCAGCAGCTTGGTGGGACAGGGGGCTCGGGGCTATGGCTACACCTTC

clone size: few
D gene: NA
J gene: TRBJ2-2
V gene: TRBV7-9
CDR3 protein: CASSSSGTTLTGELFF
CDR3 DNA: TGTGCCAGCAGCTCATCCGGGACAACCCTCACCGGGGAGCTGTTTTTT

clone size: few
D gene: NA
J gene: TRBJ1-5
V gene: TRBV29-1
CDR3 protein: CSVGAGRNQPQHF
CDR3 DNA: TGCAGCGTGGGGGCGGGACGCAATCAGCCCCAGCATTTT

clone size: few
D gene: NA
J gene: TRBJ2-1
V gene: TRBV20-1
CDR3 protein: CSAPANRDKYNEQFF
CDR3 DNA: TGCAGTGCCCCTGCCAACCGGGACAAGTACAATGAGCAGTTCTTC

clone size: NA
D gene: NA
J gene: TRBJ2-7
V gene: TRBV27
CDR3 protein: CASRSLTLVSYEQYF
CDR3 DNA: TGTGCCAGCAGATCACTCACACTAGTCTCCTACGAGCAGTACTTC

clone size: many
D gene: NA
J gene: TRBJ1-5
V gene: TRBV20-1
CDR3 protein: CSASRRNQPQHF
CDR3 DNA: TGCAGTGCTAGTCGGCGAAATCAGCCCCAGCATTTT

clone size: NA
D gene: TRBD1
J gene: TRBJ2-7
V gene: TRBV3-1
CDR3 protein: CASSQGRDRQYF
CDR3 DNA: TGTGCCAGCAGCCAAGGTCGGGACAGGCAGTACTTC

clone size: NA
D gene: NA
J gene: TRBJ1-2
V gene: TRBV4-2
CDR3 protein: CASSQDSGRGNTF
CDR3 DNA: TGTGCCAGCAGCCAAGATTCTGGCAGAGGGAACACCTTC

clone size: NA
D gene: NA
J gene: TRBJ1-2
V gene: TRBV27
CDR3 protein: CASSLRWTEDHYGYTF
CDR3 DNA: TGTGCCAGCAGTTTAAGGTGGACAGAGGATCACTATGGCTACACCTTC

clone size: few
D gene: TRBD1
J gene: TRBJ2-7
V gene: TRBV7-2
CDR3 protein: CASSYGQGAGEQYF
CDR3 DNA: TGTGCCAGCAGCTACGGACAGGGGGCTGGCGAGCAGTACTTC

clone size: many
D gene: TRBD1
J gene: TRBJ1-3
V gene: TRBV15
CDR3 protein: CATSISDRARSGNTIYF
CDR3 DNA: TGTGCCACCAGCATCTCCGACAGGGCCCGCTCTGGAAACACCATATATTTT

clone size: few
D gene: NA
J gene: TRBJ2-1
V gene: TRBV2
CDR3 protein: CASRVRGTIYNEQFF
CDR3 DNA: TGTGCCAGCAGGGTACGGGGGACAATTTACAATGAGCAGTTCTTC

clone size: few
D gene: NA
J gene: TRBJ2-5
V gene: TRBV5-1
CDR3 protein: CASSSGSPSRETQYF
CDR3 DNA: TGCGCCAGCAGCTCCGGGTCCCCGAGTCGGGAGACCCAGTACTTC

clone size: few
D gene: NA
J gene: TRBJ2-3
V gene: TRBV14
CDR3 protein: CASSSPGHLTDTQYF
CDR3 DNA: TGTGCCAGCAGCAGCCCGGGACACCTCACAGATACGCAGTATTTT

clone size: NA
D gene: NA
J gene: TRBJ2-7
V gene: TRBV20-1
CDR3 protein: CSATPPIGGQYF
CDR3 DNA: TGCAGTGCTACACCCCCCATAGGAGGGCAGTACTTC

clone size: NA
D gene: TRBD2
J gene: TRBJ2-1
V gene: TRBV10-3
CDR3 protein: CATQGLAVTNEQFF
CDR3 DNA: TGTGCCACCCAGGGACTAGCTGTTACCAATGAGCAGTTCTTC

clone size: few
D gene: NA
J gene: TRBJ2-3
V gene: TRBV5-6
CDR3 protein: CASSFPGGGDTQYF
CDR3 DNA: TGTGCCAGCAGCTTCCCCGGAGGTGGCGATACGCAGTATTTT

clone size: NA
D gene: NA
J gene: TRBJ1-1
V gene: TRBV11-2
CDR3 protein: CASSFQDKNTEAFF
CDR3 DNA: TGTGCCAGCAGCTTTCAGGACAAGAACACTGAAGCTTTCTTT

clone size: NA
D gene: TRBD2
J gene: TRBJ2-7
V gene: TRBV6-5
CDR3 protein: CAASMGRAYEQYF
CDR3 DNA: TGTGCCGCATCGATGGGGAGGGCCTACGAGCAGTACTTC